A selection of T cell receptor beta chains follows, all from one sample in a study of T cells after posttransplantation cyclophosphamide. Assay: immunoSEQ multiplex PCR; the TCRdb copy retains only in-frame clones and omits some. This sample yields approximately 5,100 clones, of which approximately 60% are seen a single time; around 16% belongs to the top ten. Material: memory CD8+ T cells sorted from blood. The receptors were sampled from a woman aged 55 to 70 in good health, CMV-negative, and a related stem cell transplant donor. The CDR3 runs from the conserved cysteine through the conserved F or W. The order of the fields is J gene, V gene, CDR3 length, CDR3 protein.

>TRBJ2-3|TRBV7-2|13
CASARWGEDTQYF
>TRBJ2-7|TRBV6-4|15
CASRAPASGVYEQYF
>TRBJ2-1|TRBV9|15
CASSAQGTGDNEQFF
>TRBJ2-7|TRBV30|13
CAWSVNNGQEQYF
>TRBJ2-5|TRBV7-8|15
CASSSWSGGSETQYF
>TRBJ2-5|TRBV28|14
CASSFLREIGTQYF
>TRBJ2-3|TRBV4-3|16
CASSQELAGGLDTQYF
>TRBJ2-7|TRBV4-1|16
CASSQERASGRYEQYF
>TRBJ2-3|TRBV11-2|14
CASSFGGNTDTQYF
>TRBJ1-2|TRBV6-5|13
CASRGTGDYGYTF
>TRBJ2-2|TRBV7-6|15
CASSFGTGLTGELFF
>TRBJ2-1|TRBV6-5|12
CASSSLLNEQFF
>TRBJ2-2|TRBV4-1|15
CASSQGTSGTGELFF
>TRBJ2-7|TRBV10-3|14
CAISEAGPSYEQYF
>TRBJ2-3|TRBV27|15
CASSPGTSPEDTQYF
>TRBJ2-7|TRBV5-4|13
CASSTRTAYEQYF
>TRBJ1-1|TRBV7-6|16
CASSPGRGLVGTEAFF
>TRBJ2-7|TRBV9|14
CASSARDRDEGQYF
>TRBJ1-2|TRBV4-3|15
CASSQETDRGRGYTF
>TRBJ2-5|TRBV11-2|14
CASRLLHPGETQYF
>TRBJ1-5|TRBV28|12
CAFSRGNQPQHF
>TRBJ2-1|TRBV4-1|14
CASSPGIRGDEQFF
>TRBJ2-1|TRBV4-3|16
CASSQDRAGGLGEQFF
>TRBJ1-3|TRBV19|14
CASLDKISGNTIYF
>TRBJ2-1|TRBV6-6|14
CASTSGTGANEQFF
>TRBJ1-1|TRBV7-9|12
CASSLRNRKAFF
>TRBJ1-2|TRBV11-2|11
CASSSGVGYTF
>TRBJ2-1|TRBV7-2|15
CASTWRAFEPHEQFF
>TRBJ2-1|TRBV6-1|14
CASSVSGGYNEQFF
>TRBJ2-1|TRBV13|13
CASSPTVYNEQFF
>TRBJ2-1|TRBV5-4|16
CASSQDGAGGLGEQFF
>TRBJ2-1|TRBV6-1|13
CASSLGAHNEQFF
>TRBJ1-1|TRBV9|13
CASSDDGGVEAFF
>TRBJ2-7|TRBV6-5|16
CASSYSNRGSSYEQYF
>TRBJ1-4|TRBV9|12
CASSGTNEKLFF
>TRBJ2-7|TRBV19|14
CASSLTGGSVEQYF
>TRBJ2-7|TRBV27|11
CASSPGYEQYF
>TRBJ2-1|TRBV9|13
CASSPPQGPEQFF
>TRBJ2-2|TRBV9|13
CASTAGDAGELFF
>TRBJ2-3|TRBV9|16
CASSVFLAGGADTQYF
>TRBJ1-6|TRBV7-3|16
CASSLGLRGVNSPLHF
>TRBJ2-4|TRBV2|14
CASTEDSAKNIQYF
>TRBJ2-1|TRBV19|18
CASSIGRGAEGIHNEQFF
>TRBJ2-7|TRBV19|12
CASSSDRHEQYF
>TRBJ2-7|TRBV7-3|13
CASSQYASYEQYF
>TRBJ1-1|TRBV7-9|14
CASSGDRANTEAFF
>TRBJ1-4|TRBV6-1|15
CASRDRGLLNEKLFF
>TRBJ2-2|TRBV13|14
CASSLVSETGELFF
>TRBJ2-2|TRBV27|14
CASADRGLFRELFF
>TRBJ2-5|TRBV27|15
CASSSKLVIWETQYF
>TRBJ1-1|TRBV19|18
CASSIPRRRGPLYTEAFF
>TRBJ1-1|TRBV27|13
CASSLTQNTEAFF
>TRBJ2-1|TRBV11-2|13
CASSPPGRNEQFF
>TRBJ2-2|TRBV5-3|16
CARSHAGTVNTGELFF
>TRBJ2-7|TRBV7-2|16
CASNLGGGDRAYEQYF
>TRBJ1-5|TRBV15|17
CATSRGDRDRGNQPQHF
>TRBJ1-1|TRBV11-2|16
CASSPGRGLVGTEAFF